These 17 T cell receptor beta chains were all obtained from the same sample, sequenced in a study of identical twins. TCRdb re-called the 5' RACE reads through MiXCR, storing one row per CDR3 protein. The sample includes under 350,000 distinct CDR3 sequences, roughly 9.7% seen only once; the top ten take approximately 6.6%. In addition, the sample was reused for a study of yellow fever vaccine responses in identical twins.

The source material was CD8+ T cells sorted from blood. These receptors originate from a woman in her late teens or twenties in good health.

This chain uses TRBV9 with TRBJ2-1; 10 bases are shared with TRBD1. V gave up 5 bases and J gave up 9 bases; unmatched junction bases: 8. The germline CDR1 and CDR2 sequences are SGDLS and YYNGEE. CDR3 length: 14 residues. The CDR3 loop reads CASSSRQGAGEQFF. CDR3 DNA sequence: TGTGCCAGCAGTTCCAGACAGGGGGCAGGTGAGCAGTTCTTC. Based on the CDR3 plus reference TRBV9 and TRBJ2-1, the full variable domain is DSGVTQTPKHLITATGQRVTLRCSPRSGDLSVYWYQQSLDQGLQFLIQYYNGEERAKGNILERFSAQQFPDLHSELNLSSLELGDSALYFCASSSRQGAGEQFFGPGTRLTVL.

The gene calls are TRBV7-3 and TRBJ2-6; no reliable D call. Trimming cost V 0 bases and J 2 bases, with 11 bases left between them. The length of the CDR3 is 17 residues. Germline lookup yields CDR1 SGHTA and CDR2 FQGTGA. CDR3 region: CASSLTGSVTGANVLTF. The DNA for the CDR3 is TGTGCCAGCAGCTTAACCGGGTCGGTAACTGGGGCCAACGTCCTGACTTTC.

Comment on this clonotype: The junction departs from germline at one end; a sequencing error may be responsible. The genes are TRBV12-3 or TRBV12-4 and TRBJ2-6; TRBD1 matches at 9 bases. The CDR3 totals 19 residues. CDR3 sequence reads: CACSFGQGPEGSGANVLTF. The CDR3 DNA reads as TGTGCCTGCAGCTTCGGACAGGGGCCGGAGGGCTCTGGGGCCAACGTCCTGACTTTC.

This chain connects TRBV9 to TRBJ1-1; perhaps TRBD1 as D (6 bases). V lost 3 bases, J lost 4 bases, and 13 bases lay in between. Per the germline V gene, CDR1 is SGDLS and CDR2 is YYNGEE. The length of the CDR3 is 14 residues. This chain's CDR3 is CASSAQGGSTEAFF. The DNA of the CDR3 is TGTGCCAGCAGCGCACAGGGAGGCAGCACTGAAGCTTTCTTT.

Note on this clonotype: Germline and junction disagree at one end, which may indicate a read error. V usage is TRBV7-7 and J usage is TRBJ2-5, with TRBD2 identical over 10 bases. This CDR3 region has 18 residues. Looked up from germline, CDR1 is SSHAT and CDR2 is FNYEAQ (reference sequence). The CDR3 DNA follows: TGTGCTAGCAGCTTAGTTTTCCGCACTAGCGGGGAGCAAGAGACCCAGTACTTC. It codes for CASSLVFRTSGEQETQYF.

The genes are TRBV27 and TRBJ2-5; 12 nucleotides match TRBD2. This CDR3 region has 14 residues. With 7 bases clipped from V and 5 bases from J, the junction kept 5 bases outside the gene matches. CDR1 and CDR2 (germline): MNHEY, SMNVEV (reference sequence). CDR3 nucleotide sequence: TGTGCCAGCAAACTAGCGGGGGGCTCTGAGACCCAGTACTTC. Translating gives CASKLAGGSETQYF.

This clonotype was observed many times. This chain links TRBV7-9 with TRBJ2-7; D gene uncertain. The length of the CDR3 is 13 residues. Germline values: CDR1 SEHNR, CDR2 FQNEAQ (reference sequence). Trimming stripped 5 bases from V and 3 bases from J, with 11 bases between. The CDR3, as DNA: TGTGCCAGCAGCCGGACGGCCGACTACGAGCAGTACTTC. This gives the protein CASSRTADYEQYF.

In its sample, this clonotype was seen many times. The chain uses TRBV29-1 and TRBJ1-1; D ambiguous. Germline CDR1 and CDR2: SQVTM and ANQGSEA. The CDR3 is made up of 12 amino acids. Trimming took 4 bases from V and 1 from J, leaving 7 bases between them. The CDR3: CSVGTPNTEAFF. DNA of the CDR3: TGCAGCGTTGGGACCCCGAACACTGAAGCTTTCTTT.

V gene TRBV27 combines with J gene TRBJ2-5; 7 bases are shared with TRBD1. CDR3 length: 13 amino acids. V lost 9 bases and J lost 2; bases outside the gene matches: 6. Germline V gene data show CDR1 as MNHEY and CDR2 as SMNVEV (reference sequence). CDR3 nucleotide sequence: TGTGCCAGTCGGACAGGCTTACAAGAGACCCAGTACTTC. It is translated as CASRTGLQETQYF.

This clonotype was seen more than once but under ten times. The chain carries TRBV14 and TRBJ2-2; 9 nucleotides match TRBD1. The CDR3 has 16 amino acids. CDR1 and CDR2 from the germline V gene are SGHDN and FVKESK. Trimming took 4 bases from V and 5 from J; bases not matched to a gene: 8. CDR3: CASSLQGARRTGELFF. The CDR3, as DNA: TGTGCCAGCAGCCTACAGGGGGCGCGTCGTACCGGGGAGCTGTTTTTT.

This clonotype was seen ten or more times. The J gene is TRBJ2-2, the V gene TRBV5-6; D unresolved. Per the germline V gene, CDR1 is SGHDT and CDR2 is YYEEEE. This CDR3 has 14 residues. Trimming removed 1 base at V and 6 bases at J, with 10 bases between. CDR3 region: CASSLSAAAGELFF. The CDR3 region has the DNA TGTGCCAGCAGCTTGAGTGCGGCGGCCGGGGAGCTGTTTTTT.

This clonotype was counted between two and nine times. The rearrangement uses TRBV18 and TRBJ2-3; D remains unclear. Germline V lookup: CDR1 KGHSH, CDR2 LQKENI. With 6 bases removed from V and 0 bases from J, the gap between germline ends came to 19 bases. This CDR3 spans 17 amino acids. CDR3 region: CASSPYNPDLSTDTQYF. Written as DNA, the CDR3 is TGTGCCAGCTCGCCGTACAATCCAGATTTAAGCACAGATACGCAGTATTTT.

J is TRBJ2-3 and V is TRBV7-2; 7 bases are a match to TRBD2. After removal of 0 bases from V and 2 bases from J, the junction contained 11 bases not matched to a gene. The CDR3 spans 18 residues. CDR1 and CDR2 (germline): SGHTA, FQGNSA. CDR3: CASSLAGLPKRVTDTQYF. The CDR3 DNA follows: TGTGCCAGCAGCTTAGCGGGACTACCAAAACGGGTCACAGATACGCAGTATTTT.

This clonotype was counted a few times. The CDR3 is CASSLDPFSYEQYF. In DNA, the CDR3 is TGTGCCAGCAGCTTGGATCCGTTTTCCTACGAGCAGTACTTC. The chain is built from TRBV7-3 and TRBJ2-7; no definite D call. V lost 3 bases and J 1 base, leaving 10 bases between the germline ends. CDR1 is SGHTA, CDR2 FQGTGA, per germline. CDR3 length: 14 residues.

This CDR3 is CASSQATGIYEQYF. Here the CDR3 DNA reads TGTGCCAGCAGCCAAGCGACGGGGATATACGAGCAGTACTTC. V and J are TRBV4-2 and TRBJ2-7, with a weak D call TRBD2 (5 bases). Germline V gene data show CDR1 as LGHNA and CDR2 as YNFKEQ. The CDR3 runs 14 residues. Trimming removed 1 base from V and 4 bases from J, with 11 bases in between.

This clonotype was counted ten times or more. CDR3 nucleotide sequence: TGCAGTGCTAAGGCTAGCGGGAGTTACAATGAGCAGTTCTTC. Its translation is CSAKASGSYNEQFF. V and J are TRBV20-1 and TRBJ2-1, with 10 bases matching TRBD2. Trimming removed 4 bases from V and 4 bases from J; junction bases left unmatched: 4. The CDR3 is made up of 14 amino acids. CDR1 is DFQATT and CDR2 is SNEGSKA in the germline V gene (reference sequence).

This clonotype was counted a few times. The gene calls are TRBV20-1 and TRBJ1-1, with TRBD1 matching 7 bases. This CDR3 comprises 12 residues. The germline V gene has CDR1 DFQATT and CDR2 SNEGSKA (reference sequence). With 5 bases clipped from V and 4 bases from J, the junction kept 4 bases outside the gene matches. The CDR3 is CSAPTGVTEAFF. As DNA, the CDR3 is TGCAGTGCTCCTACAGGGGTCACTGAAGCTTTCTTT.